A single T cell receptor (beta chain) is shown here with its context. What it recognizes is unknown. CD4+ T cells that had been cultured provided DNA sequenced with the Oncomine TCR Beta short-read assay. TCRdb reanalysed the PCR reads using MiXCR and keeps one entry per CDR3 protein. The sample shows some 16,000 distinct CDR3 sequences, about 57% of them seen only once. The sample comes from a study of vaccination and CD4 T cells after COVID-19. Across the whole study: Four females and six males made up the convalescents, with two Hispanic. Cells were stimulated with overlapping spike peptides from SARS-CoV-2, HCoV-NL63, HCoV-OC43 and HCoV-229E.

Treatment specified: approximately 11-day PBMC culture with coronavirus spike peptide pools or control peptides (ViraFEST assay). Points from the study as a whole: Post-vaccination reactive clonotypes (median roughly 36) did not differ significantly from post-infection (21).

This CDR3 has 15 residues. V was pared by 3 bases and J by 2 bases, with 5 bases of the junction left unmatched. The specimen was CD4+ T cells from blood, cultured in vitro. V gene TRBV5-3 combines with J gene TRBJ2-7; 10 nucleotides match TRBD2. TRBV5-3 is labeled an ORF, and its function is uncertain. This clonotype was sampled from a human donor who had recovered from COVID-19. The CDR3 protein is CARSSLAGGTYEQYF. For the CDR3, the DNA is TGTGCCAGAAGCTCCTTAGCGGGAGGTACCTACGAGCAGTACTTC.